Listed below are T cell receptor beta chains from one sample, sequenced in a study of radiation and T cells in renal cell carcinoma. Profiled with immunoSEQ multiplex PCR; TCRdb holds only in-frame clones, not every one. The sample includes 70,000 or so clones, over 80% seen only once; the top ten take approximately 5.4%. The sequencing here drew on blood, taken from a patient whose treatment included radiotherapy and nephrectomy. The source of these receptors is a man between 60 and 70 years old with renal cell carcinoma. CDR3s include the opening cysteine and the closing phenylalanine or tryptophan. D genes are given only for firm matches. Only part of the rows carry a size: once, few, many, or a class if the clone is expanded.

NA | TRBJ2-5 | NA | TRBV5-6 | TGTGCCAGCAGCTCCACGACAGGGACTTCCGAAGAGACCCAGTACTTC | CASSSTTGTSEETQYF
NA | TRBJ2-6 | NA | TRBV5-1 | TGCGCCAGCAGCGTTACAGGGATCTCTGGGGCCAACGTCCTGACTTTC | CASSVTGISGANVLTF
TRBD1 | TRBJ1-3 | NA | TRBV10-2 | TGCGCCAGCAGTACCGGGACAGGGGGAAACACCATATATTTT | CASSTGTGGNTIYF
NA | TRBJ2-3 | NA | TRBV10-3 | TGTGCCATCAGTGGAGCCCTACCCACAGATACGCAGTATTTT | CAISGALPTDTQYF
NA | TRBJ2-3 | few | TRBV5-1 | TGCGCCAGCAGCTTGGCCTCCGGACAGGGAGGGGCAGATACGCAGTATTTT | CASSLASGQGGADTQYF
NA | TRBJ2-1 | NA | TRBV28 | TGTGCCAGCAGTCAGGGATTGATCGCATCCTACAATGAGCAGTTCTTC | CASSQGLIASYNEQFF
NA | TRBJ1-5 | few | TRBV19 | TGTGCCAGTAGTTTAGTGGGCAATCAGCCCCAGCATTTT | CASSLVGNQPQHF
TRBD1 | TRBJ1-1 | NA | TRBV5-8 | TGTGCCAGCAGCTGGGACAGGGGGCTGATGAACACTGAAGCTTTCTTT | CASSWDRGLMNTEAFF
NA | TRBJ1-2 | once | TRBV14 | TGTGCCAGCAGCCAACACAGGATTCCGGACTATGGCTACACCTTC | CASSQHRIPDYGYTF
TRBD1 | TRBJ2-5 | NA | TRBV11-1 | TGTGCCAGCAGCTCCGACAGGGAACTCTCCTGGAGGGAGACCCAGTACTTC | CASSSDRELSWRETQYF
NA | TRBJ1-5 | NA | TRBV6-1 | TGTGCCAGCAGTGAAACGGCCAGGGTAAGGCGACAGCCCCAGCATTTT | CASSETARVRRQPQHF
TRBD1 | TRBJ1-2 | NA | TRBV6-6 | TGTGCCAGCAGTCCGGGACAGAGGTATGGCTACACCTTC | CASSPGQRYGYTF
NA | TRBJ2-2 | NA | TRBV9 | TGTGCCAGCAGCCTCCCCACCACCGGGGAGCTGTTTTTT | CASSLPTTGELFF
TRBD1 | TRBJ1-3 | once | TRBV23-1 | TGCGCCAGCAGTCAAGCCCCAGGACAGGCTGGCGGGAACACCATATATTTT | CASSQAPGQAGGNTIYF
NA | TRBJ2-1 | NA | TRBV4-1 | TGCGCCAGCAGCCAAGATACGAATGAGCAGTTCTTC | CASSQDTNEQFF
NA | TRBJ2-7 | NA | TRBV10-3 | TGTGCCATCAGGGACAACTACGAGCAGTACTTC | CAIRDNYEQYF
NA | TRBJ2-3 | NA | TRBV7-8 | TGTGCCAGCAAGGGCAGAGACTTTAGCACAGATACGCAGTATTTT | CASKGRDFSTDTQYF
NA | TRBJ2-3 | NA | TRBV5-1 | TGCGCCAGCAGCTTGGAAGGTAGGGCAGATACGCAGTATTTT | CASSLEGRADTQYF
TRBD2 | TRBJ2-7 | NA | TRBV27 | TGTGCCACAGGGACTAGCGGTACCTACGAGCAGTACTTC | CATGTSGTYEQYF
NA | TRBJ1-4 | NA | TRBV28 | TGTGCCAGCACACTTCGTGATTTTGAAAAACTGTTTTTT | CASTLRDFEKLFF
NA | TRBJ1-1 | NA | TRBV4-1 | TGCGCCAGCAGCCATTCAACGCAGGGGAGGGAGACTGAAGCTTTCTTT | CASSHSTQGRETEAFF
NA | TRBJ2-4 | once | TRBV21-1 | TGTGCCAGCAGCAAAGCATGGGTCAGGGAAGCCAAAAACATTCAGTACTTC | CASSKAWVREAKNIQYF
TRBD2 | TRBJ2-1 | once | TRBV7-2 | TGTGCCAGCAGCTTAGCAATCGGACTAGCGGGAAGGGGTGAGCAGTTCTTC | CASSLAIGLAGRGEQFF
NA | TRBJ2-3 | NA | TRBV18 | TGTGCCAGCGCTCCGGGTAGTTGGCCACCAGATACGCAGTATTTT | CASAPGSWPPDTQYF
TRBD2 | TRBJ2-2 | NA | TRBV7-6 | TGTGCCAGCAGCTTAGTTAGTCGCGGACTAGCGATGAACACCGGGGAGCTGTTTTTT | CASSLVSRGLAMNTGELFF
TRBD2 | TRBJ2-1 | NA | TRBV5-1 | TGCGCCAGCAGCCGGGGACTACAACTTCCCAATGAGCAGTTCTTC | CASSRGLQLPNEQFF
TRBD2 | TRBJ2-3 | NA | TRBV25-1 | TGTGCCAGCAGTGAAGGGGGCGGGGGGACAGATACGCAGTATTTT | CASSEGGGGTDTQYF
NA | TRBJ2-5 | NA | TRBV2 | TGTGCCAGCAGTCTTACGAGAGATTGGGGAGAGACCCAGTACTTC | CASSLTRDWGETQYF
TRBD1 | TRBJ2-2 | NA | TRBV4-2 | TGTGCCAGCAGCCAAAAGACAGGGGAGCCCGGGGAGCTGTTTTTT | CASSQKTGEPGELFF
NA | TRBJ2-5 | NA | TRBV19 | TGTGCCAGTAGTATCTTGGACGGAGGGAGGGAGACCCAGTACTTC | CASSILDGGRETQYF
TRBD2 | TRBJ2-7 | NA | TRBV4-2 | TGTGCCAGCAGCCGCCGACTAGCGGGAGGTGGCGAGCAGTACTTC | CASSRRLAGGGEQYF
TRBD2 | TRBJ2-5 | NA | TRBV5-1 | TGCGCCAGCAGTCTGTTAACTAGCGGCCAAGAGACCCAGTACTTC | CASSLLTSGQETQYF
NA | TRBJ2-1 | NA | TRBV5-1 | TGCGCCAGCAGCTTGGAGACCTACAATGAGCAGTTCTTC | CASSLETYNEQFF
NA | TRBJ1-1 | few | TRBV9 | TGTGCCAGCAGCGTAGCGCCTGGGGGGGACACTGAAGCTTTCTTT | CASSVAPGGDTEAFF
NA | TRBJ1-1 | NA | TRBV6-1 | TGTGCCAGCAGTGAATTGAACACCCTGAACACTGAAGCTTTCTTT | CASSELNTLNTEAFF
NA | TRBJ2-7 | NA | TRBV6-1 | TGTGCCAGCAGCCTCCGGGGTTCCATTTCCTACGAGCAGTACTTC | CASSLRGSISYEQYF
NA | TRBJ2-3 | NA | TRBV9 | TGTGCCAGCAGGAAATACGGGGAGGGCACAGATACGCAGTATTTT | CASRKYGEGTDTQYF
NA | TRBJ1-1 | NA | TRBV7-8 | TGTGCCAGCAGCATGACGGAAAACACTGAAGCTTTCTTT | CASSMTENTEAFF
NA | TRBJ2-7 | NA | TRBV28 | TGTGCCAGCAGTCTCTCAGGGGTAACGGGCGAGCAGTACTTC | CASSLSGVTGEQYF
TRBD2 | TRBJ2-1 | few | TRBV2 | TGTGCCCTCCTGGTAGGGGGACTAGCGGGGGTCGATGAGCAGTTCTTC | CALLVGGLAGVDEQFF
NA | TRBJ2-5 | NA | TRBV7-2 | TGTGCCAGCAGCTTAAACGGGGTCGAAGAGACCCAGTACTTC | CASSLNGVEETQYF
TRBD1 | TRBJ1-2 | NA | TRBV7-2 | TGTGCCAGCAGCTTCGGACAGGGAAAGCCTAACTATGGCTACACCTTC | CASSFGQGKPNYGYTF
NA | TRBJ1-3 | NA | TRBV7-9 | TGTGCCAGCAGCTTAGTTCAGCCGTACACCATATATTTT | CASSLVQPYTIYF
NA | TRBJ2-1 | NA | TRBV19 | TGTGCCAGTAGCACAGGGCTGGGCAATGAGCAGTTCTTC | CASSTGLGNEQFF
NA | TRBJ2-7 | once | TRBV5-1 | TGCGCCAGCAGCCCTGGGACAACCTACGAGCAGTACTTC | CASSPGTTYEQYF
NA | TRBJ1-2 | NA | TRBV5-4 | TGTGCCAGCAGCTCAATCCACATTTATAACTATGGCTACACCTTC | CASSSIHIYNYGYTF
TRBD1 | TRBJ2-7 | NA | TRBV7-9 | TGTGCCAGCAGCCTACAGGGGGGTGGCGAGCAGTACTTC | CASSLQGGGEQYF
TRBD1 | TRBJ2-3 | NA | TRBV13 | TGTGCCAGCAGCTTACGCGGGACAGGGGGCATGACAGATACGCAGTATTTT | CASSLRGTGGMTDTQYF
TRBD1 | TRBJ2-5 | NA | TRBV6-5 | TGTGCCAGCAGTCCCGGGACAGGGTACCAAGAGACCCAATACTTC | CASSPGTGYQETQYF
NA | TRBJ2-3 | NA | TRBV19 | TGTGCCAGTAGTATTCTGGGATCGACAGATACGCAGTATTTT | CASSILGSTDTQYF
TRBD2 | TRBJ2-2 | NA | TRBV6-4 | TGTGCCAGCAGTCGACTAGCGGGAGAGGGGGCCGGGGAGCTGTTTTTT | CASSRLAGEGAGELFF